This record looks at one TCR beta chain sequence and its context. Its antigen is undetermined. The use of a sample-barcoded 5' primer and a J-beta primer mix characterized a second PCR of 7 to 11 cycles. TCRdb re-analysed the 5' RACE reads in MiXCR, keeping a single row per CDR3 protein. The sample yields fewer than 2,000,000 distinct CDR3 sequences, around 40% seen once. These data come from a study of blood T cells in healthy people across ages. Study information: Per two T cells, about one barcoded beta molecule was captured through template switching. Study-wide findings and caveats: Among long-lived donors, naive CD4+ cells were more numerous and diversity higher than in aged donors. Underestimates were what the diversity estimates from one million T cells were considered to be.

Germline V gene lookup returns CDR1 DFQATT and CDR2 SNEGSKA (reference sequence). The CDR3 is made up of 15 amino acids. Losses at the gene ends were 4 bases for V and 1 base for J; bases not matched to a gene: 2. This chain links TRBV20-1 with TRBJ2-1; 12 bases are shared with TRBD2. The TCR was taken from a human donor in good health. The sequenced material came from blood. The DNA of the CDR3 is TGCAGTGCTAAAGGGACTAGCGGGTCCTACAATGAGCAGTTCTTC. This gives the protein CSAKGTSGSYNEQFF.